This TCR beta chain was sequenced for a study of T-cell reconstitution after alpha-beta-depleted transplantation in children (dated by TCRdb to the mid-2010s). For context, the study as a whole: Using TCR repertoire profiling, the study followed T-cell immune reconstitution in a quantitative way in children after TCRalphabeta/CD19-depleted allogeneic hematopoietic cell transplantation.

Here is what the overall study found, with its caveats: In some patients, high TCRbeta diversity at day 60 was attributed to recipient T cells and intrathymic progenitors that had survived conditioning. Over subsequent months, a decline in hyperexpanded clone frequencies was noted, and after one year, T-cell counts and TCRbeta diversity were mostly ascribed to newly produced T cells. Apparently early alphabetaT-cell count recovery about two months after transplant reportedly relied on only several hundred rapidly expanded clones derived from non-depleted graft cells.

This clonotype came up many times. What this receptor recognizes is not known. No base quality values were provided; no much bigger clone lies one nucleotide off. Interpreted using the paper, the treatment or condition label stands for: allogeneic hematopoietic cell transplantation with graft depleted of TCRalphabeta T cells and CD19 B cells. Transplant recipients were children who received TCRalphabeta/CD19-depleted allogeneic hematopoietic cell grafts. V drops 1 base and J drops 4 bases, leaving 26 bases in between. CDR3 length: 19 amino acids, cysteine to phenylalanine. The read is trimmed to its CDR3 DNA, 57 bases read in frame from base 1. Taken from the germline V gene, the CDR1 and CDR2 loops are SGHVS and FQNEAQ. Preparation of the library involved PCR. Sequencing instrument: Illumina HiSeq 2500. TCR library preparation used molecular barcoding, with unique molecular identifiers applied to normalize quantification of the TCRbeta repertoire. In TCRdb, the public reads were trimmed at Q25 with fastp and aligned with MiXCR, with productive beta chains retained. Rows with a matching CDR3 protein are joined into one entry that keeps the most common DNA and genes. Here the sample has roughly 180,000 distinct CDR3 sequences; 11% occur a single time. The ten largest clones add up to approximately 13% of the sample.

The V and J segments used are TRBV7-8 and TRBJ2-7; matching of 6 bases hints at TRBD2 as the D gene. Sequences were derived from PBMCs, sampled before TCRalphabeta/CD19-depleted stem cell transplant. This clonotype was sampled from a boy aged 2 to 10 with acute myeloid leukemia, due to receive a stem cell transplant. The CDR3 here reads CASSLVRRFGQLREYEQYF. The DNA sequence is TGTGCCAGCAGCTTAGTACGCAGGTTTGGGCAACTACGGGAGTACGAGCAGTACTTC.